The next 32 T cell receptor beta chains were all read from a single sample in a study of T-cell memory formation after mild COVID-19. One entry per CDR3 protein, called by TCRdb with MiXCR from the 5' RACE reads. The sample comprises fewer than 450,000 distinct CDR3 sequences, around 20% of which are singletons, and under 15% rests with the top ten. Sequencing input: PBMCs or a T cell subset sorted from them (not recorded which). These receptors were collected from an adult woman who had mild COVID-19 (a few samples of this study predate the infection). Cell type and time point are not known.

The V gene is TRBV6-6, the J gene TRBJ2-3; 8 nucleotides match TRBD2. Germline trimming cut 0 bases from V and 6 bases from J; bases unmatched to any gene: 8. Germline CDR1 is MNHNY and CDR2 is SVGAGI (reference sequence). This CDR3 contains 16 residues. CDR3 coding DNA: TGTGCCAGCAGTTACTCGACTTCGGGGGGGCCTGATACGCAGTATTTT. Protein sequence: CASSYSTSGGPDTQYF.

The chain carries TRBV6-2 or TRBV6-3 and TRBJ1-1, with D unclear. Germline V gene lookup returns CDR1 MNHEY and CDR2 SVGEGT. The CDR3 totals 12 residues. V lost 5 bases, J lost 7 bases, and 11 bases lay in between. CDR3 loop: CASSIMSDEAFF. Here the CDR3 DNA reads TGTGCCAGCAGTATTATGTCGGATGAAGCTTTCTTT.

The CDR3: CASSPSGAQGIYF. In nucleotides, the CDR3 is TGTGCCAGCAGCCCTTCGGGGGCACAGGGGATTTACTTC. The rearrangement links TRBV3-1 to TRBJ2-7; tentative D call: TRBD1 (7 bases). The CDR3 has 13 amino acids. Germline V CDR1 and CDR2: LGHDT, YNNKEL (reference sequence). Trimming removed 4 bases from V and 13 bases from J, with 20 bases in between.

Only a few counts were recorded for this clonotype. The V and J genes are TRBV20-1 and TRBJ1-6; TRBD1 is a possible D gene (5 bases). V was cut by 0 bases and J by 2 bases, with 14 bases left in between. The CDR3 is made up of 17 amino acids. The germline CDR1 and CDR2 sequences are DFQATT and SNEGSKA (reference sequence). The chain's CDR3 is CSARDQGSGAYNSPLHF. In nucleotides, the CDR3 is TGCAGTGCTAGAGACCAGGGTAGTGGGGCCTATAATTCACCCCTCCACTTT.

The chain joins TRBV20-1 to TRBJ2-7; the D gene is possibly TRBD2 (5 bases). Germline V CDR1 and CDR2: DFQATT, SNEGSKA (reference sequence). This CDR3 is 14 amino acids long. V shed 5 bases and J shed 2 bases, with 16 bases lying between them. Written as DNA, the CDR3 is TGCAGTGCTGCCCGGACTTCACCGGCCTACGAGCAGTACTTC. It translates to CSAARTSPAYEQYF.

In its sample, this clonotype was seen a few times. The chain couples TRBV7-9 to TRBJ1-4; D is unclear. This CDR3 spans 14 amino acids. The germline V gene encodes CDR1 SEHNR and CDR2 FQNEAQ (reference sequence). The ends were cut back, 6 bases at V and 0 bases at J, with 8 bases in the middle. The CDR3 DNA is TGTGCCAGCAGTCCCGGGACAACTAATGAAAAACTGTTTTTT. Its translation is CASSPGTTNEKLFF. The full variable domain, its missing parts supplied by reference TRBV7-9 and TRBJ1-4, is DTGVSQNPRHKITKRGQNVTFRCDPISEHNRLYWYRQTLGQGPEFLTYFQNEAQLEKSRLLSDRFSAERPKGSFSTLEIQRTEQGDSAMYLCASSPGTTNEKLFFGSGTQLSVL.

This chain uses TRBV11-2 with TRBJ2-7; D gene uncertain. The CDR3 is 13 amino acids. Germline CDR1 SGHAT, CDR2 FQNNGV. Trimming shortened V by 1 base and J by 3 bases, and 7 bases separated the two germline ends. CDR3 in DNA: TGTGCCAGCAGCTTAGGGCTGATCTACGAGCAGTACTTC. Its protein product is CASSLGLIYEQYF. The whole variable domain, remainder taken from reference TRBV11-2 and TRBJ2-7, is EAGVAQSPRYKIIEKRQSVAFWCNPISGHATLYWYQQILGQGPKLLIQFQNNGVVDDSQLPKDRFSAERLKGVDSTLKIQPAKLEDSAVYLCASSLGLIYEQYFGPGTRLTVT.

This clonotype has more than one count but fewer than ten. This chain links TRBV18 with TRBJ1-1, with a weak D call TRBD1 (6 bases). This CDR3 is 14 amino acids long. V lost 6 bases and J 1 base, leaving 12 bases between the germline ends. Germline CDR1 is KGHSH and CDR2 is LQKENI. CDR3 sequence reads: CASSATGTNTEAFF. CDR3 bases: TGTGCCAGCTCCGCGACAGGAACGAACACTGAAGCTTTCTTT.

The chain links TRBV20-1 to TRBJ1-1, with D maybe TRBD1 (5 bases). This CDR3 is built from 14 residues. Germline CDR1 DFQATT, CDR2 SNEGSKA (reference sequence). Trimming removed 1 base from V and 1 base from J, with 10 bases in between. CDR3 protein: CSARVTGWNTEAFF. CDR3 DNA sequence: TGCAGTGCTAGAGTCACAGGATGGAACACTGAAGCTTTCTTT.

This chain joins TRBV15 and TRBJ2-2; D unresolved. Looked up from germline, CDR1 is LNHNV and CDR2 is YYDKDF (reference sequence). V was cut by 0 bases and J by 5 bases, with 10 bases left in between. The length of the CDR3 is 15 residues. The chain's CDR3 is CATSRDEVKTGELFF. The DNA for the CDR3 is TGTGCCACCAGCAGAGATGAAGTAAAGACCGGGGAGCTGTTTTTT. The full variable domain, with the rest looked up from reference TRBV15 and TRBJ2-2, is DAMVIQNPRYQVTQFGKPVTLSCSQTLNHNVMYWYQQKSSQAPKLLFHYYDKDFNNEADTPDNFQSRRPNTSFCFLDIRSPGLGDTAMYLCATSRDEVKTGELFFGEGSRLTVL.

This clonotype has a handful of counts. This rearrangement joins TRBV20-1 to TRBJ1-1, with 9 bases identical to TRBD1. The CDR3 runs 14 residues. V lost 1 base to trimming and J lost 8 bases; unmatched junction nucleotides: 8. The V gene's germline CDR1 is DFQATT and CDR2 SNEGSKA (reference sequence). CDR3 nucleotides: TGCAGTGCTAGAGTCCATACAGGGGGCGCGGAAGCTTTCTTT. Protein: CSARVHTGGAEAFF.

This clonotype was counted a few times. V and J are TRBV7-8 and TRBJ2-7; D call uncertain. V lost 5 bases and J 4 bases, leaving 15 bases between the germline ends. Germline V gene data show CDR1 as SGHVS and CDR2 as FQNEAQ. This CDR3 comprises 14 residues. This CDR3 reads CASSPVGFGYEQYF. The CDR3 bases are TGTGCCAGCAGCCCCGTCGGATTTGGGTACGAGCAGTACTTC.

This clonotype was observed a handful of times. V and J are TRBV5-1 and TRBJ2-3, with 9 positions matching TRBD1. The CDR3 runs to 17 residues. Germline trimming cut 2 bases from V and 4 bases from J; bases unmatched to any gene: 11. The germline gives CDR1 SGHRS, CDR2 YFSETQ. The DNA for the CDR3 is TGCGCCAGCAGCTTCGCCCCGACAGGGGGTAACCCAGATACGCAGTATTTT. This encodes CASSFAPTGGNPDTQYF. The whole variable domain, filled in from reference TRBV5-1 and TRBJ2-3, reads KAGVTQTPRYLIKTRGQQVTLSCSPISGHRSVSWYQQTPGQGLQFLFEYFSETQRNKGNFPGRFSGRQFSNSRSEMNVSTLELGDSALYLCASSFAPTGGNPDTQYFGPGTRLTVL.

The V gene is TRBV13, the J gene TRBJ2-1; the match to TRBD2 covers 11 bases. The V gene end was trimmed by 4 bases and the J gene end by 7 bases; junction bases not matched to a gene: 6. CDR3 length: 15 amino acids. Germline V gene data show CDR1 as PRHDT and CDR2 as FYEKMQ (reference sequence). For the CDR3, the DNA is TGTGCCAGCAGCTATAGCGGGGGGGCCAGGAATGAGCAGTTCTTC. Residues: CASSYSGGARNEQFF.

The sample holds a few counts of this clonotype. The CDR3 sequence is CSARLVPKETQYF. CDR3 bases: TGCAGTGCTAGACTAGTCCCCAAAGAGACCCAGTACTTC. This chain links TRBV20-1 with TRBJ2-5; the D is unclear. The V end lost 2 bases, the J end lost 3 bases, and 10 bases lay between the germline ends. This CDR3 region has 13 residues. Germline V gene sequence: CDR1 DFQATT, CDR2 SNEGSKA (reference sequence).

The genes are TRBV7-8 and TRBJ2-1, with 8 positions matching TRBD1. The V gene end was trimmed by 8 bases and the J gene end by 9 bases; junction bases not matched to a gene: 9. The CDR3 contains 13 residues. Germline V CDR1 and CDR2: SGHVS, FQNEAQ. The CDR3 sequence is CASAHRTGTEQFF. The CDR3 DNA is TGTGCCAGCGCTCATCGGACAGGGACTGAGCAGTTCTTC.

The chain links TRBV20-1 to TRBJ2-1; 11 bases fit TRBD2. J gave up 6 bases and V 1 base, and 2 bases lay outside the gene matches. Germline V lookup: CDR1 DFQATT, CDR2 SNEGSKA (reference sequence). The CDR3 extends over 14 amino acids. This CDR3 is CSARVTSGINEQFF. CDR3 DNA sequence: TGCAGTGCTAGAGTGACTAGCGGGATCAATGAGCAGTTCTTC.

The chain joins TRBV18 to TRBJ2-4; D is perhaps TRBD1 (6 bases). Trimming took 2 bases from V and 0 from J, leaving 14 bases between them. Germline assignment: CDR1 KGHSH and CDR2 LQKENI. The CDR3 totals 17 residues. CDR3 region: CASSPSYGQLAKNIQYF. The CDR3 nucleotides are TGTGCCAGCTCACCAAGTTACGGACAGCTAGCCAAAAACATTCAGTACTTC.

In this sample, this clonotype turned up a few times. The V and J genes are TRBV9 and TRBJ2-5, with 9 bases fitting TRBD2. Per germline, CDR1 SGDLS and CDR2 YYNGEE. Losses at the gene ends were 0 bases for V and 4 bases for J; bases not matched to a gene: 10. This CDR3 comprises 17 residues. The CDR3, as DNA: TGTGCCAGCAGCGTAGCGGTTCTAGCGGGGTCTACAGAGACCCAGTACTTC. Encoded protein: CASSVAVLAGSTETQYF.

V and J are TRBV6-5 and TRBJ1-5, with D tentatively TRBD1 (5 bases). CDR1 is MNHEY and CDR2 is SVGAGI in the germline V gene. V dropped 4 bases and J dropped 3 bases, with 16 bases sitting between them. The CDR3 contains 16 residues. The CDR3: CASSLTGAPTNQPQHF. The CDR3 DNA follows: TGTGCCAGCAGTTTGACCGGGGCCCCGACCAATCAGCCCCAGCATTTT.

This chain joins TRBV7-2 and TRBJ2-7; 8 nucleotides agree with TRBD2. V shed 5 bases and J 2 bases; nucleotides not matched to a gene: 11. Germline CDR1 reads SGHTA; CDR2 reads FQGNSA. The CDR3 runs 16 residues. The CDR3 DNA reads TGTGCCAGCAGCCCGACGGGGCGGGAGGCAGCCTACGAGCAGTACTTC. Encoded protein: CASSPTGREAAYEQYF. Based on the CDR3 plus reference TRBV7-2 and TRBJ2-7, the full variable domain is GAGVSQSPSNKVTEKGKDVELRCDPISGHTALYWYRQSLGQGLEFLIYFQGNSAPDKSGLPSDRFSAERTGGSVSTLTIQRTQQEDSAVYLCASSPTGREAAYEQYFGPGTRLTVT.

This clonotype was detected many times. The CDR3 is CSASRGQGAVLGQPQHF. The CDR3 DNA is TGCAGTGCTAGTAGAGGACAGGGGGCGGTCCTGGGTCAGCCCCAGCATTTT. The rearrangement links TRBV20-1 to TRBJ1-5, with TRBD1 matching over 11 bases. V lost 3 bases and J lost 6; bases outside the gene matches: 13. Germline lookup yields CDR1 DFQATT and CDR2 SNEGSKA (reference sequence). The CDR3 sequence is 17 residues long.

V and J are TRBV20-1 and TRBJ1-5; D call uncertain. This CDR3 is built from 14 residues. Germline V gives CDR1 DFQATT, CDR2 SNEGSKA (reference sequence). V lost 0 bases, J lost 1 base, and 7 bases lay in between. DNA of the CDR3: TGCAGTGCTAGAGATACCCGCAGCAATCAGCCCCAGCATTTT. Amino acid sequence: CSARDTRSNQPQHF.

The chain combines TRBV29-1 with TRBJ1-1, with TRBD1 as a possible D gene (5 bases). The V end lost 5 bases, the J end lost 12 bases, and 19 bases lay between the germline ends. Looked up from germline, CDR1 is SQVTM and CDR2 is ANQGSEA. The CDR3 totals 12 residues. This CDR3 is CSVPGEGRWTFF. The CDR3 bases are TGCAGCGTTCCCGGGGAGGGGAGGTGGACTTTCTTT.

This clonotype was detected many times. This chain connects TRBV7-9 to TRBJ1-1; weak D call: TRBD1 (6 bases). The V and J ends lost 3 bases and 2 bases respectively, with 10 bases between them. The germline CDR1 and CDR2 sequences are SEHNR and FQNEAQ (reference sequence). The CDR3 extends over 14 amino acids. The CDR3 reads CASSLGTSNTEAFF. The CDR3 nucleotides are TGTGCCAGCAGCTTGGGGACATCCAACACTGAAGCTTTCTTT.

J is TRBJ2-2 and V is TRBV9; 9 bases map to TRBD1. The ends lost 3 bases at V and 6 bases at J; junction bases unmatched: 6. The CDR3 is 15 amino acids. Germline assignment: CDR1 SGDLS and CDR2 YYNGEE. CDR3 sequence: CASSDNRGPAGELFF. The CDR3 DNA is TGTGCCAGCAGCGATAACAGGGGGCCAGCCGGGGAGCTGTTTTTT. Variable domain in full (rest from reference TRBV9 and TRBJ2-2): DSGVTQTPKHLITATGQRVTLRCSPRSGDLSVYWYQQSLDQGLQFLIQYYNGEERAKGNILERFSAQQFPDLHSELNLSSLELGDSALYFCASSDNRGPAGELFFGEGSRLTVL.

Only a few counts were recorded for this clonotype. The chain has TRBV2 and TRBJ1-1; D may be TRBD1 (5 bases). This CDR3 spans 12 amino acids. The ends were cut back, 6 bases at V and 5 bases at J, with 10 bases in the middle. CDR1 is SNHLY, CDR2 FYNNEI, per germline. Written as DNA, the CDR3 is TGTGCCAGCAGATTAGGGGTGACTGAAGCTTTCTTT. Amino acids: CASRLGVTEAFF.

This chain links TRBV15 with TRBJ1-1; unclear D gene. The V gene's germline CDR1 is LNHNV and CDR2 YYDKDF (reference sequence). The germline V and J ends were trimmed by 1 base and 2 bases, with 8 bases remaining between them. The CDR3 runs to 14 residues. The CDR3 bases are TGTGCCACCAGCAGAGTTGCGGGTAACACTGAAGCTTTCTTT. This gives the protein CATSRVAGNTEAFF.

This clonotype has at least ten counts. The genes are TRBV12-3 or TRBV12-4 and TRBJ1-1, with TRBD1 matching 9 bases. This CDR3 is 13 amino acids long. The V gene end was trimmed by 7 bases and the J gene end by 4 bases; junction bases not matched to a gene: 4. As DNA, the CDR3 is TGTGCCAGCACGTCGGGACAGGGCACTGAAGCTTTCTTT. This sequence encodes CASTSGQGTEAFF.

J is TRBJ2-7 and V is TRBV21-1; the table's D call of TRBD2 was not tested on the DNA. TRBV21-1 is described as a pseudogene. The CDR3 is 15 residues long. The CDR3 sequence: CASSIRDYQIFEQYF. The CDR3 region has the DNA TGTGCCAGCAGCATCCGGGACTACCAGATTTTCGAGCAGTACTTC.

CDR3 bases: TGCACCAGCAGCCAAGACGGGAGCGGGGGGGCCTACGAGCAGTACTTC. It specifies CTSSQDGSGGAYEQYF. This chain connects TRBV1 to TRBJ2-7; the DNA was not used to check the table's D call, TRBD2. TRBV1 is reported as a pseudogene. CDR3 length: 16 amino acids.

This clonotype was counted only a few times. This rearrangement joins TRBV20-1 to TRBJ1-2; maybe TRBD1 (5 bases). Trimming took off 3 bases at V and 3 bases at J, with 14 bases between the two ends. The CDR3 is made up of 14 amino acids. Germline-derived CDR1 and CDR2 are DFQATT and SNEGSKA (reference sequence). The CDR3 here is CSARASGTDYGYTF. In DNA, the CDR3 is TGCAGTGCTAGGGCCTCCGGGACGGACTATGGCTACACCTTC.